A selection of T cell receptor beta chains follows, all from one sample in a study of T cell responses to AZD1222 COVID-19 vaccine. Some clones are missing from TCRdb's copy, which holds only in-frame ones; the method was immunoSEQ multiplex PCR. The repertoire holds 150,000 to 200,000 clones, with approximately 94% as singletons. This specimen was peripheral blood, taken on day 0 of AZD1222 vaccination. The receptor set was obtained from an adult in good health. Both conserved end residues are part of each CDR3. Each record gives: V gene, CDR3 length, clone size, J gene, D gene, CDR3 protein, CDR3 DNA. A D gene is named only where the DNA matches it firmly. The size of a clone is reported for some rows only, either as once, few or many, or as a class for expanded clones.

TRBV21-1	13	once	TRBJ2-2	-	CASLGIVTGELFF	TGTGCCAGCCTGGGGATTGTCACCGGGGAGCTGTTTTTT
TRBV6-5	15	-	TRBJ2-5	TRBD1	CASSYVDRGLETQYF	TGTGCCAGCAGTTACGTGGACAGGGGGTTAGAGACCCAGTACTTC
TRBV6-6	12	-	TRBJ2-1	TRBD2	CASSDSGGAQFF	TGTGCCAGCAGCGATTCCGGGGGGGCGCAGTTCTTC
TRBV30	12	once	TRBJ1-2	-	CAWSESDRYYTF	TGTGCCTGGAGTGAATCGGACCGCTACTACACCTTC
TRBV11-2	16	-	TRBJ1-6	TRBD1	CASSLDSTGGNSPLHF	TGTGCCAGCAGCTTAGATTCGACAGGGGGTAATTCACCCCTCCACTTT
TRBV30	16	-	TRBJ1-3	-	CAWSVRLGAFGNTIYF	TGTGCCTGGAGTGTACGGTTGGGGGCGTTTGGAAACACCATATATTTT
TRBV6-4	15	-	TRBJ2-1	TRBD2	CASSTGGDSSFEQFF	TGTGCCAGCAGTACCGGGGGGGACTCCTCGTTTGAGCAGTTCTTC
TRBV19	13	-	TRBJ1-5	-	CASSSHRDQPQHF	TGTGCCAGTAGTAGTCACAGGGATCAGCCCCAGCATTTT
TRBV5-1	15	-	TRBJ2-2	-	CASSLGVGNTGELFF	TGCGCCAGCAGCTTGGGCGTGGGGAACACCGGGGAGCTGTTTTTT
TRBV6-1	17	few	TRBJ1-1	TRBD1	CASSAQGRTGYLSEAFF	TGTGCCAGCAGTGCACAGGGGAGGACAGGGTATCTATCTGAAGCTTTCTTT
TRBV27	14	few	TRBJ1-2	TRBD1	CASSSGTGVNGYTF	TGTGCCAGCAGTTCCGGGACAGGGGTAAATGGCTACACCTTC
TRBV7-2	17	-	TRBJ2-2	-	CASSPRGLPQGTGELFF	TGTGCCAGCAGCCCCCGGGGACTCCCCCAGGGGACCGGGGAGCTGTTTTTT
TRBV6-6	16	-	TRBJ2-4	TRBD1	CASSGPGTGGKNIQYF	TGTGCCAGCAGTGGCCCCGGGACAGGGGGCAAAAACATTCAGTACTTC
TRBV5-1	15	-	TRBJ1-2	-	CASSLEVSGHYGYTF	TGCGCCAGCAGCTTGGAAGTATCCGGACACTATGGCTACACCTTC
TRBV27	15	-	TRBJ1-1	-	CASSSYVVGATEAFF	TGTGCCAGCAGTTCCTACGTGGTGGGGGCCACTGAAGCTTTCTTT
TRBV27	15	-	TRBJ2-5	TRBD1	CASSTGTGGEETQYF	TGTGCCAGCAGTACCGGGACAGGGGGCGAAGAGACCCAGTACTTC
TRBV30	15	-	TRBJ1-2	TRBD1	CAWGTGTGGGYGYTF	TGTGCCTGGGGGACCGGGACAGGGGGCGGGTATGGCTACACCTTC
TRBV6-5	15	-	TRBJ1-6	-	CASNGVGQKGSPLHF	TGTGCCAGCAACGGCGTAGGGCAAAAAGGCTCACCCCTCCACTTT
TRBV19	15	once	TRBJ2-1	TRBD2	CASSTGLAQNNEQFF	TGTGCCAGTAGTACGGGACTAGCGCAAAACAATGAGCAGTTCTTC
TRBV2	11	-	TRBJ1-1	-	CASITRTHAFF	TGTGCCAGCATCACCAGGACACACGCTTTCTTT
TRBV7-5	22	-	TRBJ2-4	-	CVRSLWLAGHAQNTKPKNIQYF	TGTGTCAGAAGCTTGTGGTTAGCGGGACACGCCCAAAATACCAAGCCCAAAAACATTCAGTACTTC
TRBV3-1/TRBV3-2	15	few	TRBJ1-6	TRBD1	CASSQTPGQGVPLHF	TGTGCCAGCAGCCAAACACCGGGACAGGGAGTACCCCTCCACTTT
TRBV7-9	11	-	TRBJ1-1	-	CASSLDTEAFF	TGTGCCAGCAGCTTAGACACTGAAGCTTTCTTT
TRBV5-4	14	once	TRBJ1-2	TRBD1	CASSPMRGQLGYTF	TGTGCCAGCAGCCCTATGAGGGGGCAGCTCGGCTACACCTTC
TRBV19	17	-	TRBJ2-4	TRBD2	CASSPRTSGSGVNIQYF	TGTGCCAGTAGTCCTCGGACTAGCGGGAGTGGGGTAAACATTCAGTACTTC
TRBV10-2	15	-	TRBJ2-1	TRBD2	CASSEVLAGVSEQFF	TGCGCCAGCAGTGAGGTACTAGCGGGAGTTTCTGAGCAGTTCTTC
TRBV5-1	16	-	TRBJ2-3	-	CASSLSGSRVADTQYF	TGCGCCAGCAGCTTGTCTGGGTCTCGGGTCGCAGATACGCAGTATTTT
TRBV7-9	13	-	TRBJ1-3	-	CASGAGSGNTIYF	TGTGCCAGCGGGGCGGGCTCTGGAAACACCATATATTTT
TRBV5-1	14	-	TRBJ2-1	-	CASSPTGWEDEQFF	TGCGCCAGCAGCCCGACAGGGTGGGAGGATGAGCAGTTCTTC
TRBV27	15	-	TRBJ1-2	-	CASSLSNRGYYGYTF	TGTGCCAGCAGTTTATCGAATAGGGGGTACTATGGCTACACCTTC
TRBV11-1	13	-	TRBJ1-1	-	CASSTRVDTEAFF	TGTGCCAGCAGCACCAGGGTGGACACTGAAGCTTTCTTT
TRBV10-3	14	-	TRBJ1-1	-	CAISESGSGTEAFF	TGTGCCATCAGTGAGTCTGGCAGTGGGACTGAAGCTTTCTTT
TRBV5-6	15	once	TRBJ1-1	-	CASSSTLGENTEAFF	TGTGCCAGCAGCTCAACCTTGGGGGAGAACACTGAAGCTTTCTTT
TRBV27	14	-	TRBJ1-2	-	CASSFSGNTYGYTF	TGTGCCAGCAGTTTTTCAGGAAACACCTATGGCTACACCTTC
TRBV30	18	-	TRBJ1-3	-	CAWRPRGRQQRSGNTIYF	TGTGCCTGGAGGCCCCGGGGGCGACAGCAGCGGTCTGGAAACACCATATATTTT
TRBV4-2	17	-	TRBJ2-7	TRBD1	CASSHQLTGGPSYEQYF	TGTGCCAGCAGCCACCAGCTAACAGGGGGACCTTCCTACGAGCAGTACTTC
TRBV27	14	once	TRBJ2-7	-	CASSLSGAAYEQYF	TGTGCCAGCAGTCTATCAGGGGCAGCCTACGAGCAGTACTTC
TRBV7-9	13	-	TRBJ1-1	-	CASSLEGNTEAFF	TGTGCCAGCAGCTTAGAGGGGAACACTGAAGCTTTCTTT
TRBV7-9	15	-	TRBJ2-3	TRBD2	CASSFLAGVGDTQYF	TGTGCCAGCAGCTTTCTAGCGGGAGTAGGTGATACGCAGTATTTT
TRBV14	15	-	TRBJ1-6	-	CASSQGPPSGSPLHF	TGTGCCAGCAGCCAAGGCCCACCGTCTGGTTCACCCCTCCACTTT
TRBV19	14	-	TRBJ2-5	-	CASSPGSIGETQYF	TGTGCCAGTAGTCCCGGGTCTATCGGGGAGACCCAGTACTTC
TRBV10-1	14	-	TRBJ1-1	TRBD1	CASSFGTVNTEAFF	TGCGCCAGCAGTTTCGGGACAGTGAACACTGAAGCTTTCTTT
TRBV14	20	-	TRBJ2-7	TRBD2	CASSQVKKPGLAGVPYEQYF	TGTGCCAGCAGCCAAGTGAAAAAACCGGGACTAGCGGGAGTGCCGTACGAGCAGTACTTC
TRBV11-2	16	-	TRBJ1-2	-	CASSLDRARSQHGYTF	TGTGCCAGCAGCTTAGATAGGGCCAGGTCCCAACATGGCTACACCTTC